This T cell receptor (beta chain) was recovered during a study of cytomegalovirus exposure and HLA in healthy donors. Whole-study context: Roughly 180 million T cells yielded approximately 100 million unique TCR beta sequences, as an earlier analysis found. Study-wide points: Later analysis indicated greater clonal expansion among HLA-associated TCR beta chains than among equally common other chains. About 87% or about 30% of the time was how often most TCR beta V segments were productive, according to an earlier analysis. The investigators catalogued under 200 TCR beta chains as cytomegalovirus-associated.

Of note for this clone: The target antigen is unknown.

The germline V gene has CDR1 MGHRA and CDR2 YSYEKL. The CDR3 runs to 16 residues. J was trimmed by 4 bases and V by 2 bases; bases with no gene match: 5. The PCR contained 60 Vbeta and 13 Jbeta primers. TCRdb keeps only in-frame clones here, not all; method: immunoSEQ multiplex PCR. The sample comprises about 180,000 clones, roughly 83% of which are singletons, and more than 0.35% rests with the top ten. Material for sequencing was PBMCs. V is TRBV4-1 and J is TRBJ2-1; 10 bases are a match to TRBD2. The origin of this receptor is a boy aged 2-15 years in good health and CMV-seronegative. CDR3 sequence (DNA): TGCGCCAGCAGCCAATTCGGGACTAGCGAGTACAATGAGCAGTTCTTC. It yields the protein CASSQFGTSEYNEQFF.